This T cell receptor (beta chain) was profiled in a study of blood T cell repertoires in COVID-19. The overall study: From the United States, Italy and Spain came samples of acute and convalescent COVID-19.

Germline V gene lookup returns CDR1 SGHKS and CDR2 YYEKEE (reference sequence). The ends were cut back, 0 bases at V and 4 bases at J, with 13 bases in the middle. The CDR3 is made up of 15 amino acids. Original analysis: The assay estimated nucleated cells by amplifying reference gene primers. Profiled with immunoSEQ multiplex PCR; TCRdb holds only in-frame clones, not every one. The D gene and trimming were derived from the DNA, and the V and J assignments and clone size from that table. The top ten clones hold under 0.85% of a sample with 150,000 to 200,000 clones, about 89% of them seen once. Participants were aged roughly 18 to 90 years, lived in 25 or so US areas, and enrolled virtually. Two negative PCRs, clearance, or symptom resolution had been documented for recovered Cohort 3 donors.

The receptor was derived from a woman aged 18 to 35 who had recovered from COVID-19. The rearrangement links TRBV5-5 to TRBJ1-1; tentatively, D is TRBD1 (5 bases). What was sequenced was PBMCs or T cells enriched from blood (not recorded which). The CDR3 nucleotides are TGTGCCAGCAGCTTGGGCCGGGAGGGACGCACTGAAGCTTTCTTT. This encodes CASSLGREGRTEAFF.